A single sample gave rise to the 7 T cell receptor beta chains below, sequenced in a study of control samples from healthy donors and cancer patients. The assay was immunoSEQ multiplex PCR, and TCRdb's table has in-frame clones only and misses some. The table lists some 79,000 clones, roughly 93% of them singletons, with 1.3% in the top ten. The sample comprised PBMCs. The receptor source for this set is a woman aged 40-49 years with lung cancer.

The rearrangement uses TRBV29-1 and TRBJ1-2, with TRBD1 as a possible D gene (5 bases). CDR3 length equals 13 residues. V was clipped by 6 bases and J by 0 bases, with 11 bases between them. Germline V gene data show CDR1 as SQVTM and CDR2 as ANQGSEA. The CDR3 DNA follows: TGCAGCGTCCTGACAGATACTAACTATGGCTACACCTTC. It encodes CSVLTDTNYGYTF.

In DNA form, the CDR3 reads TGCGCCAGCAGCTTGGTTGGAGGGGGCGGTCAGCCCCAGCATTTT. This sequence encodes CASSLVGGGGQPQHF. The chain recombines TRBV5-1 with TRBJ1-5; 7 bases match TRBD1. Per the germline V gene, CDR1 is SGHRS and CDR2 is YFSETQ. There are 15 residues in the CDR3. The V segment lost 0 bases and the J segment 6 bases; nucleotides outside the gene matches: 6.

V usage is TRBV28 and J usage is TRBJ2-3, with TRBD2 identical over 10 bases. There are 15 residues in the CDR3. Per germline, CDR1 MDHEN and CDR2 SYDVKM. The junction had 0 bases not matched to a gene; V was cut back by 2 bases and J by 1 base. For the CDR3, the DNA is TGTGCCAGCAGTTTACTAGCGGGGGGCACAGATACGCAGTATTTT. It encodes CASSLLAGGTDTQYF.

The V call is TRBV3-1 (or the pseudogene TRBV3-2), the J call TRBJ1-2; 7 bases are shared with TRBD1. V shed 1 base, J shed 2 bases, and the junction held 7 bases outside the gene matches. Germline V gene sequence: CDR1 LGHDT, CDR2 YNNKEL (reference sequence). This CDR3 comprises 16 residues. The CDR3 loop is CASSQGVGQINYGYTF. The CDR3 bases are TGTGCCAGCAGCCAAGGGGTGGGACAGATAAACTATGGCTACACCTTC.

The chain uses TRBV27 and TRBJ2-3, with a weak D call TRBD2 (6 bases). Germline CDR1 reads MNHEY; CDR2 reads SMNVEV (reference sequence). This CDR3 spans 15 amino acids. V was pared by 0 bases and J by 3 bases, with 10 bases between. The CDR3 sequence: CASSLSIAGTDTQYF. DNA for the CDR3: TGTGCCAGCAGTTTATCGATCGCGGGGACAGATACGCAGTATTTT.

V and J are TRBV10-3 and TRBJ1-1; D is uncertain. This CDR3 is 11 amino acids long. The germline V gene has CDR1 ENHRY and CDR2 SYGVKD. V lost 11 bases and J 5 bases, leaving 12 bases between the germline ends. CDR3 protein: CASGERTEAFF. The CDR3 DNA reads TGTGCCTCCGGGGAAAGGACTGAAGCTTTCTTT.

This chain links TRBV5-4 with TRBJ2-1; 13 bases are shared with TRBD2. This CDR3 has 16 residues. Germline lookup yields CDR1 SGHNT and CDR2 YYREEE (reference sequence). Trimming took 3 bases from V and 6 from J; bases not matched to a gene: 6. The CDR3 loop is CASSYPTSGGVNEQFF. The CDR3 nucleotides read TGTGCCAGCAGCTACCCAACTAGCGGGGGGGTCAATGAGCAGTTCTTC.